One T cell receptor beta chain is described in this entry. The antigen is undetermined. The time point was: peripheral blood 6 weeks after treatment start. Assay: immunoSEQ multiplex PCR; the TCRdb copy retains only in-frame clones and omits some. The sample shows about 130,000 clones, about 82% of them seen only once. This entry is derived from a study of PD-L1 blockade in urothelial cancer. General study points: In blood sampled pretreatment, TCR clonality below the median predicted better survival.

The sequencing here drew on PBMCs, taken around atezolizumab (anti-PD-L1) treatment. This sequence was found in a man aged 45-60 years with urothelial cancer.

CDR3 amino acids: CASRSGLTNEQYF. CDR3 nucleotides: TGTGCCAGCAGATCGGGACTGACCAACGAGCAGTACTTC. This chain uses TRBV28 with TRBJ2-7; TRBD2 is a possible D gene (6 bases). The CDR3 has 13 residues. The V and J ends lost 6 bases and 5 bases respectively, with 14 bases between them. Germline loops: CDR1 MDHEN, CDR2 SYDVKM.